What follows describes a single T cell receptor (beta chain). This entry comes from a study of control samples from healthy donors and cancer patients. Libraries were prepared by immunoSEQ multiplex PCR; TCRdb keeps only in-frame clonotypes and omits some of them. This table holds around 75,000 clones, over 75% found once. The germline V and J ends were trimmed by 6 bases and 6 bases, with 12 bases remaining between them. The CDR3 has 12 residues. Germline V CDR1 and CDR2: PRHDT, FYEKMQ (reference sequence). The chain couples TRBV13 to TRBJ2-7; tentatively, D is TRBD1 (5 bases). The receptor was derived from a man aged 45-65 years in good health. Sequenced: blood. The CDR3 spells CASSSRAGEQYF. DNA of the CDR3: TGTGCCAGCAGTTCCAGGGCAGGCGAGCAGTACTTC.